This TCR beta chain is from a study of blood T cell repertoires in COVID-19. The Seattle site enrolled patients during active infection and followed them longitudinally. Germline assignment: CDR1 SGHNT and CDR2 YENEEA. This CDR3 has 13 amino acids. Between the trimmed V and J ends, which lost 2 bases and 2 bases, there was a span of 6 bases. Clones were sequenced by immunoSEQ multiplex PCR, and TCRdb holds only the in-frame ones, with some missing. The top ten clones hold 6.9% of a sample with about 160,000 clones, over 75% of them seen once. The chain has TRBV11-3 and TRBJ2-5; D is uncertain. The source material was peripheral blood. This TCR derives from a man of 80 years or more with COVID-19, enrolled during active disease. The CDR3 region is CASSLRFQETQYF. As DNA, the CDR3 is TGTGCCAGCAGCTTACGGTTTCAAGAGACCCAGTACTTC.